Listed here is a single T cell receptor (beta chain). Under the authors' procedure: From reference gene primer amplification, estimates of nucleated cell counts were derived. The protocol was immunoSEQ multiplex PCR, while the TCRdb copy is restricted to in-frame clones and leaves out a portion. Clonal size and the V and J genes are those of that table, whereas D and trimming came from the DNA. Of about 100,000 clones listed, about four fifths are singletons. The sample originates from a study of blood T cell repertoires in COVID-19. About the research overall: Whether acute or convalescent, the COVID-19 samples came from the United States, Italy and Spain. The analysed material was cDNA or gDNA that came from T cells, B-cell-depleted T cells, or PBMCs.

CDR3 size: 13 residues. V was cut by 0 bases and J by 10 bases, with 12 bases left in between. J is TRBJ1-2 and V is TRBV12-3 or TRBV12-4, with D maybe TRBD1 (6 bases). This TCR was sampled from a man aged 40-49 years with active or convalescent COVID-19. The source material was peripheral blood. The CDR3 sequence is CASSLASAGAYTF. The CDR3 DNA is TGTGCCAGCAGTTTAGCCTCAGCGGGGGCCTACACCTTC.